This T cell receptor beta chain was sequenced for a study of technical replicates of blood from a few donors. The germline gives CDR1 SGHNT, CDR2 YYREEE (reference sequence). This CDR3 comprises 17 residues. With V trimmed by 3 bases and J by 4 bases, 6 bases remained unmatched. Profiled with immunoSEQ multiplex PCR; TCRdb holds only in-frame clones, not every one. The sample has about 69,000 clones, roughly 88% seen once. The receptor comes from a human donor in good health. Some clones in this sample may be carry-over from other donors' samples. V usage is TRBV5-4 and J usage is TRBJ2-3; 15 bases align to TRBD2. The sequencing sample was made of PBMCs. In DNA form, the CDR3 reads TGTGCCAGCAGCTCGGGACTAGCGGGAGGTGGGGCAGATACGCAGTATTTT. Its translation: CASSSGLAGGGADTQYF.